These 3 T cell receptor beta chains were sequenced from one sample in a study of cytomegalovirus exposure and HLA in healthy donors. PCR employed 60 Vbeta and 13 Jbeta primers. Measured with immunoSEQ multiplex PCR; TCRdb has only the in-frame clones, and not every one. Among 150,000 or so clones listed, about 84% were seen once. Material for sequencing was PBMCs. All receptors derive from a man aged 45 to 65 in good health and CMV-seronegative.

This chain joins TRBV11-2 and TRBJ2-7; D unresolved. Trimming stripped 0 bases from V and 7 bases from J, with 13 bases between. Germline V lookup: CDR1 SGHAT, CDR2 FQNNGV. CDR3 length: 14 residues. CDR3 residues: CASSLDWRSREQYF. The CDR3 DNA reads TGTGCCAGCAGCTTAGATTGGAGATCTCGAGAGCAGTACTTC.

This clone appeared once. V and J are TRBV11-2 and TRBJ1-5; TRBD1 is a possible D gene (6 bases). Trimming shortened V by 5 bases and J by 5 bases, and 10 bases separated the two germline ends. Per the germline V gene, CDR1 is SGHAT and CDR2 is FQNNGV. The length of the CDR3 is 13 residues. CDR3 sequence (DNA): TGTGCCAGCAGCATTAACAGGGATCAGCCCCAGCATTTT. Translation: CASSINRDQPQHF.

This clone has only a few counts. The chain has TRBV5-4 and TRBJ1-1; D gene uncertain. The CDR3 covers 13 residues. Germline V gene sequence: CDR1 SGHNT, CDR2 YYREEE (reference sequence). The ends were cut back, 4 bases at V and 2 bases at J, with 9 bases in the middle. CDR3 residues: CASSPRGNTEAFF. The DNA of the CDR3 is TGTGCCAGCAGCCCGAGAGGTAACACTGAAGCTTTCTTT.